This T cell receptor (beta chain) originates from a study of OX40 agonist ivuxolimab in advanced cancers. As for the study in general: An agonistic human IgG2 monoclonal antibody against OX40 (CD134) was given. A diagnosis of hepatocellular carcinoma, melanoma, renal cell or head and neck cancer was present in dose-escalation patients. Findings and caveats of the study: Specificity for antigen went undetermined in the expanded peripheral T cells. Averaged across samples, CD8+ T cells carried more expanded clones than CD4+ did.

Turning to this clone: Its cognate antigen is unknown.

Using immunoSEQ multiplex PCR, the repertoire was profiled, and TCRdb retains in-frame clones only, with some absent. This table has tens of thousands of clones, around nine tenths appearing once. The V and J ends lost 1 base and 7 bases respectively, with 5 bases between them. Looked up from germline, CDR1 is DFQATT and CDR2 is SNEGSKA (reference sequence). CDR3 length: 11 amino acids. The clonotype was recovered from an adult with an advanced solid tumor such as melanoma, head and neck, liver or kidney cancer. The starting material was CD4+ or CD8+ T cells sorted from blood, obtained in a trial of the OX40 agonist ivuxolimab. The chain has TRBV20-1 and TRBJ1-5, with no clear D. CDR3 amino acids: CSARGGQPQHF. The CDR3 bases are TGCAGTGCTAGAGGGGGACAGCCCCAGCATTTT.